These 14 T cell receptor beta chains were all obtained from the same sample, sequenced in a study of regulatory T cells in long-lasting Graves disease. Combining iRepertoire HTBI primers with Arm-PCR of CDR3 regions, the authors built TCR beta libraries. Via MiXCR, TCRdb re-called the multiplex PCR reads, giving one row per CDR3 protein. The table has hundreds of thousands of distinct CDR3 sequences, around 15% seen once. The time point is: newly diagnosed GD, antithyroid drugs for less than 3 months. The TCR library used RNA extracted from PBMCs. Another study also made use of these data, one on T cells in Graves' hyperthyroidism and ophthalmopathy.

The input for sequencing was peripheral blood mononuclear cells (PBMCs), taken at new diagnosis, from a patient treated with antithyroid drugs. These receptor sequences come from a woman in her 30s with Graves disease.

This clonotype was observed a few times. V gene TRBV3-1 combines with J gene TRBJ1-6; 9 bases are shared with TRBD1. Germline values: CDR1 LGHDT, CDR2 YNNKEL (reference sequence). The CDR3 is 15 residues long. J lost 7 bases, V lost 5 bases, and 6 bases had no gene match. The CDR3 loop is CASSFGQGKNSPLHF. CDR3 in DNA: TGTGCCAGCAGCTTCGGACAGGGGAAAAATTCACCCCTCCACTTT. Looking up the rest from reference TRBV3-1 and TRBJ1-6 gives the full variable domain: DTAVSQTPKYLVTQMGNDKSIKCEQNLGHDTMYWYKQDSKKFLKIMFSYNNKELIINETVPNRFSPKSPDKAHLNLHINSLELGDSAVYFCASSFGQGKNSPLHFGNGTRLTVT.

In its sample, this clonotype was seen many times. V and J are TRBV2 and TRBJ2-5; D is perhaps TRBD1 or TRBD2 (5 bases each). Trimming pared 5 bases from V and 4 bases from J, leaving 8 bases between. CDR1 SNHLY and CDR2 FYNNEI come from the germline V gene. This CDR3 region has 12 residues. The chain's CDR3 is CASSSGAETQYF. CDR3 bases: TGTGCCAGCAGTTCCGGGGCAGAGACCCAGTACTTC.

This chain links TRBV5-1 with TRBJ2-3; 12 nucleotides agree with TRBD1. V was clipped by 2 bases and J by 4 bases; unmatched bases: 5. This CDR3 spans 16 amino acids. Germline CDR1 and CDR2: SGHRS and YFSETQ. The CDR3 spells CASSFPGTGGPDTQYF. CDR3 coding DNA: TGCGCCAGCAGCTTCCCCGGGACAGGGGGCCCAGATACGCAGTATTTT.

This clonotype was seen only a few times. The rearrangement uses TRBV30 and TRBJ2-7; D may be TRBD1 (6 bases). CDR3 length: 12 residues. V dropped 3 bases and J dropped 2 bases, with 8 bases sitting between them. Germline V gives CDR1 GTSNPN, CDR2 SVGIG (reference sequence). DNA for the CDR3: TGTGCCTGGAGGGGGGACACCTACGAGCAGTACTTC. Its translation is CAWRGDTYEQYF.

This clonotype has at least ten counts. The CDR3 DNA sequence: TGTGCCAGCAGTTACTCGAAAGGGTATGGCTACACCTTC. Its protein product is CASSYSKGYGYTF. This rearrangement joins TRBV6-5 to TRBJ1-2; unclear D gene. Germline values: CDR1 MNHEY, CDR2 SVGAGI. The CDR3 consists of 13 residues. V lost 0 bases and J 5 bases, leaving 7 bases between the germline ends.

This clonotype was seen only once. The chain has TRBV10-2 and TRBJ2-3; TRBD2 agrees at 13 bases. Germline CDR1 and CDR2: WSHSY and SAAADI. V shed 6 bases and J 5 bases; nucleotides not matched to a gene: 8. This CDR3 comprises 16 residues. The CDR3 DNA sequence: TGCGCCAGCAGCGCCGGACTAGCGGGGGCGAGAGATACGCAGTATTTT. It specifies CASSAGLAGARDTQYF.

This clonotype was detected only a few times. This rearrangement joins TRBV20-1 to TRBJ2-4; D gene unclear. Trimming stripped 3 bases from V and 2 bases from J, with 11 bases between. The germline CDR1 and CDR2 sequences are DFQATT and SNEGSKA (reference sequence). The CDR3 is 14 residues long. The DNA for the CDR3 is TGCAGTGCTAGTTTGCCAGGTCCCAAAAACATTCAGTACTTC. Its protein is CSASLPGPKNIQYF.

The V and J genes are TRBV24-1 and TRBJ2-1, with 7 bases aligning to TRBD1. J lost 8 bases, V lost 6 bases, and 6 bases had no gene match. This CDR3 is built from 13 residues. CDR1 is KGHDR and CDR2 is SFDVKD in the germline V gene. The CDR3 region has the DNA TGTGCCACCAGTCAGGGGGTGGTTGATGAGCAGTTCTTC. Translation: CATSQGVVDEQFF.

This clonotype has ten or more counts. The CDR3 loop is CASSRLPTGKNTEAFF. The DNA of the CDR3 is TGTGCCAGCAGCCGACTTCCGACAGGTAAAAACACTGAAGCTTTCTTT. This chain uses TRBV7-9 with TRBJ1-1; possible D gene TRBD1, 6 bases. Trimming left V 5 bases short and J 2 bases short, with 18 bases between. CDR3 length: 16 amino acids. The germline V gene has CDR1 SEHNR and CDR2 FQNEAQ (reference sequence).

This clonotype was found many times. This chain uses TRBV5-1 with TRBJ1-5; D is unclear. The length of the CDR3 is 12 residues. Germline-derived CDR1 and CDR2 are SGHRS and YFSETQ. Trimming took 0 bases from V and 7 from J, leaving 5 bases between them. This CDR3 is CASSLVVQPQHF. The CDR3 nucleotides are TGCGCCAGCAGCTTGGTGGTACAGCCCCAGCATTTT.

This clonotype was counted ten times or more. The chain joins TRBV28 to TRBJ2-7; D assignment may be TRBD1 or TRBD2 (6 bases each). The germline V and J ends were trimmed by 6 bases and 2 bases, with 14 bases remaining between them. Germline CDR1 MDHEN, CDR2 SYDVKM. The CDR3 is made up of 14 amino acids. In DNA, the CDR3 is TGTGCCAGCAGAGGGACCGGGGGCGCCTACGAGCAGTACTTC. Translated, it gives CASRGTGGAYEQYF.

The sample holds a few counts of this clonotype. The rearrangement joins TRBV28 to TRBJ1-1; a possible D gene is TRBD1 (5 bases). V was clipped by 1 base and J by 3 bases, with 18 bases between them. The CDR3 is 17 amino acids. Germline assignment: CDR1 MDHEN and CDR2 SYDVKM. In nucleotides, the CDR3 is TGTGCCAGCAGTTTATCACCTCATCGGGGGAGGGACACTGAAGCTTTCTTT. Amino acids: CASSLSPHRGRDTEAFF.

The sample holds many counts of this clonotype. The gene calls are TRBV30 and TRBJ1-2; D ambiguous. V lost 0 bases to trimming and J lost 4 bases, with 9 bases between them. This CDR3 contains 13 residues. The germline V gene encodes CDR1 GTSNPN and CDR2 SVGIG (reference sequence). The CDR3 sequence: CAWSVAAPYGYTF. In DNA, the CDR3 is TGTGCCTGGAGTGTAGCCGCTCCCTATGGCTACACCTTC.

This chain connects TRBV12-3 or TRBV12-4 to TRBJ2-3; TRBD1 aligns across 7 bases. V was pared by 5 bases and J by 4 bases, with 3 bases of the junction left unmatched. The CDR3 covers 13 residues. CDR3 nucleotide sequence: TGTGCCAGCAGTCGACAGGGTTCAGATACGCAGTATTTT. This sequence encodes CASSRQGSDTQYF.